This TCR beta chain was found in a study of T cell repertoires in cytomegalovirus infection (dated by TCRdb to the late 2010s). Background for the entire study: Donor HLA type was relevant to the analysis, because carriage of CMV infection together with the matching HLA type was indicated by public TCR beta signatures.

Sequencing instrument: Illumina HiSeq 1500. The public reads were run again by TCRdb, first through fastp at Q25 and then through MiXCR, and only productive beta chains were kept. Every CDR3 protein is listed once, alongside the most common genes and DNA of its rows. The sample data list 250,000 or so distinct CDR3 sequences, and 15% to 20% of these were observed just once. Jointly, the top ten make up roughly half of the sample. This clonotype was seen ten or more times. Which antigen it targets is not known. No quality values exist for individual bases; no much larger clone is one base distant. What the research found in general, with its limitations: In both this cohort and an independent roughly 400-donor cohort, the cumulative frequency of public TCR beta family members distinguished carriers of CMV infection plus the relevant HLA type. The ex vivo response was dominated by HLA-C-restricted CMV-specific TCR beta clonotypes, and the single most frequent clonotype in two of eight donors was supplied by these HLA-C-restricted clonotypes.

The TCR comes from a human donor in good health (CMV status not recorded). Some clones in this sample may be carry-over from other donors' samples. Specimen: CD8+ T cells from PBMCs.

The DNA reads as follows: TGTGCCAGCAGCTTAAGACTAAGGAGGGCGGGGGATACGCAGTATTTT. Translation gives CASSLRLRRAGDTQYF. This sequence uses TRBV7-2 and TRBJ2-3; TRBD2 is possibly the D segment (6 matching bases). CDR1 and CDR2 were assigned from the germline V gene as SGHTA and FQGNSA. Trimming costs V 2 bases and J 6 bases, and their ends lie 18 bases apart. The CDR3 measures 16 amino acids from cysteine to phenylalanine. Of all the DNA, just the CDR3 is kept, 48 bases in frame from base 1.